Reported below is one TCR beta chain. Antigen specificity is unknown. The data stem from a study of shared clonotypes between healthy human individuals. Regarding the study as a whole: Researchers found naive subsets generally carried larger estimated richness than memory subsets. Naive CD4 clonotypes overlapped across a few donors at approximately 5%.

The data were produced by immunoSEQ multiplex PCR, yet TCRdb's version contains in-frame clones alone and is incomplete. The data show hundreds of thousands of clones, more than 70% seen once. Germline V gene lookup returns CDR1 SNHLY and CDR2 FYNNEI. The V and J ends lost 7 bases and 0 bases, in that order; junction bases with no gene match: 5. The CDR3 extends over 15 amino acids. The genes are TRBV2 and TRBJ2-1, with 8 bases identical to TRBD2. This TCR came from a woman aged 25-40 years in good health. What was sequenced was memory CD4+ T cells sorted from blood. Described subset: CD45RA-negative fraction. The CDR3 bases are TGTGCCAGCACTCCTACTAGCGGCTCCTACAATGAGCAGTTCTTC. It yields the protein CASTPTSGSYNEQFF.